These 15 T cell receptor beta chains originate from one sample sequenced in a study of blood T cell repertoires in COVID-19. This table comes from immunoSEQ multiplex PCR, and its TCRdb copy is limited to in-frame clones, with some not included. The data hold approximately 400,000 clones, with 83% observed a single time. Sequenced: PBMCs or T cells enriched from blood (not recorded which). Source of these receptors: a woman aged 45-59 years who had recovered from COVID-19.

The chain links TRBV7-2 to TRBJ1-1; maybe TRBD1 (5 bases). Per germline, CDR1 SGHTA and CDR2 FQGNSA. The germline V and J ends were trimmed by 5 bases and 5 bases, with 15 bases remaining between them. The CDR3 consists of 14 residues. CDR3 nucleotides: TGTGCCAGCAGCCCTAGGGGCACACATACTGAAGCTTTCTTT. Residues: CASSPRGTHTEAFF.

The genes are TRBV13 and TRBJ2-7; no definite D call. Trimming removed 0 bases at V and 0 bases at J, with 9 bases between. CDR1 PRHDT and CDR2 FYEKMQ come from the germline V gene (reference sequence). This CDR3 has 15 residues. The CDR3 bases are TGTGCCAGCAGCTTAGGGGCCAAAAACTCCTACGAGCAGTACTTC. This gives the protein CASSLGAKNSYEQYF.

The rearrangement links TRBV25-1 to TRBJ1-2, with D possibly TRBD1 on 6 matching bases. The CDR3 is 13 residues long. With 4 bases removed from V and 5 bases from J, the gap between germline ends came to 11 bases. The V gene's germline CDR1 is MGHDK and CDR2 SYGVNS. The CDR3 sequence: CASSARGLYGYTF. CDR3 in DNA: TGTGCCAGCAGTGCAAGGGGGTTGTATGGCTACACCTTC.

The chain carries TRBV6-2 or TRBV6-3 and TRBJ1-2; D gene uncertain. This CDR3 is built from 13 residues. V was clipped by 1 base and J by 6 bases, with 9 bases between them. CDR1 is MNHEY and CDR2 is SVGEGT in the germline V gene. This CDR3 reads CASSYLAVDGYTF. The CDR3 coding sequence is TGTGCCAGCAGTTACTTGGCGGTGGATGGCTACACCTTC.

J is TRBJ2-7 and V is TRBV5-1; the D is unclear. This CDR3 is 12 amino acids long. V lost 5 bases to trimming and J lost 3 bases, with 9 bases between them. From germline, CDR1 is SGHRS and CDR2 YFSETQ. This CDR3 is CASSEGGYEQYF. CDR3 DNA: TGCGCCAGCAGTGAAGGCGGCTACGAGCAGTACTTC.

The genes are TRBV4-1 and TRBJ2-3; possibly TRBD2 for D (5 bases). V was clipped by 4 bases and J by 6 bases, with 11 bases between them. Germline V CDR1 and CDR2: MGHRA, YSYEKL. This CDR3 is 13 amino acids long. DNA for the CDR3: TGCGCCAGCAGCCGGGAGACTACCGATACGCAGTATTTT. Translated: CASSRETTDTQYF.

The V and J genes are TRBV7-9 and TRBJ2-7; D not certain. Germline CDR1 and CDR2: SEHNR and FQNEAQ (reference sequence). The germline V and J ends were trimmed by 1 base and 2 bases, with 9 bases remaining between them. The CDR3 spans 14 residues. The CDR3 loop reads CASSLDAGAYEQYF. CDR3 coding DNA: TGTGCCAGCAGCTTAGATGCCGGAGCCTACGAGCAGTACTTC.

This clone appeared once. The CDR3 DNA reads as TGTGCCGTTGGGGGGTTGGACACTGAAGCTTTCTTT. This codes for CAVGGLDTEAFF. The V call is TRBV27, the J call TRBJ1-1; D may be TRBD1 (5 bases). This CDR3 spans 12 amino acids. V lost 11 bases to trimming and J lost 3 bases, with 13 bases between them. In germline, CDR1 is MNHEY, CDR2 SMNVEV (reference sequence).

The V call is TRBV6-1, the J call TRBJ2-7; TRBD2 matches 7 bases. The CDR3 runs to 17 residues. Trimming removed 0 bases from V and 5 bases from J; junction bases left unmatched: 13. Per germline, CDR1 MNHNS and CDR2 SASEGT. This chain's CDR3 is CASSEAEWGGVGNEQYF. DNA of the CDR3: TGTGCCAGCAGTGAAGCGGAGTGGGGAGGGGTTGGGAACGAGCAGTACTTC.

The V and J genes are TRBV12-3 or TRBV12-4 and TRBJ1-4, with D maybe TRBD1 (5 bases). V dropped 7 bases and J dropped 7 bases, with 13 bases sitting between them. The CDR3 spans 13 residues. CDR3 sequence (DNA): TGTGCCAGCAACGCGATGGGGGGTGAAAAACTGTTTTTT. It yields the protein CASNAMGGEKLFF.

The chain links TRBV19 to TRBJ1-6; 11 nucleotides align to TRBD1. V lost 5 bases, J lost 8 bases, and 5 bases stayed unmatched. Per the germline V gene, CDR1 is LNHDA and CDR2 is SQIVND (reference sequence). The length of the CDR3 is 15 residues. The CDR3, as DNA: TGTGCCAGTAGTCGGGGACAGGGGGATCATTCACCCCTCCACTTT. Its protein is CASSRGQGDHSPLHF.

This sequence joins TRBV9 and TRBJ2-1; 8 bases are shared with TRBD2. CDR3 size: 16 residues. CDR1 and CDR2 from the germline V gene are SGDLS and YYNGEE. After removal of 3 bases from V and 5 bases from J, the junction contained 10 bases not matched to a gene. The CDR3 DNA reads TGTGCCAGCAGCGGGACCCGGGAGGGGGGAAACAATGAGCAGTTCTTC. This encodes CASSGTREGGNNEQFF.

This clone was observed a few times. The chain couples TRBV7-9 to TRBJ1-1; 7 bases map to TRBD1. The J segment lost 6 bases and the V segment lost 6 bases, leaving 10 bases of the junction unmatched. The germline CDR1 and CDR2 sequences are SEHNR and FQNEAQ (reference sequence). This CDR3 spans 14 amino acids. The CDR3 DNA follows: TGTGCCAGCAGAGGCGACAGGGCCAGGGCTGAAGCTTTCTTT. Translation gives CASRGDRARAEAFF.

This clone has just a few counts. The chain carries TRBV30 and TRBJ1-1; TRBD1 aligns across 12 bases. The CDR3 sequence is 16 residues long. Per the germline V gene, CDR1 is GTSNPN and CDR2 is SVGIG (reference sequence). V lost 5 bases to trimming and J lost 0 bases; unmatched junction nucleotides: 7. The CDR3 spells CAWDTGTGGLNTEAFF. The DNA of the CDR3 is TGTGCCTGGGATACCGGGACAGGGGGCTTGAACACTGAAGCTTTCTTT.

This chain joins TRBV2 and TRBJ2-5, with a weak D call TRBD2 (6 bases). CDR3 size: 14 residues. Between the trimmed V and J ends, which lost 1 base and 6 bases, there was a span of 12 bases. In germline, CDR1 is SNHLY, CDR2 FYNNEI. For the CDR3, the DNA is TGTGCCAGCAGTGAAGTTACTAGCACAAAGACCCAGTACTTC. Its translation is CASSEVTSTKTQYF.